This T cell receptor (beta chain) was recorded in a study of T cell responses to AZD1222 COVID-19 vaccine. Study-level findings and limits: Spike-specific TCRs gained breadth and depth after people received two AZD1222 doses. Researchers took repertoire samples only after the peak T cell response had come. The study identified only six AZD1222 recipients as seropositive at baseline.

The CDR3 has 15 residues. Germline assignment: CDR1 SEHNR and CDR2 FQNEAQ (reference sequence). V was trimmed by 3 bases and J by 4 bases, leaving 12 bases between them. Repertoires were generated with immunoSEQ multiplex PCR, while TCRdb's copy carries only in-frame clones and drops some. Among fewer than 200,000 clones, 90% were seen once, and the ten largest hold under 6.5%. About this clone: Its target is not known.

This sample comprised peripheral blood, obtained on day 0 of AZD1222 vaccination. This clonotype was obtained from an adult in good health. The chain combines TRBV7-9 with TRBJ2-2; D may be TRBD2 (6 bases). Written as DNA, the CDR3 is TGTGCCAGCAGCTTCGGAGGGCCGGGCACCGGGGAGCTGTTTTTT. Protein product: CASSFGGPGTGELFF.